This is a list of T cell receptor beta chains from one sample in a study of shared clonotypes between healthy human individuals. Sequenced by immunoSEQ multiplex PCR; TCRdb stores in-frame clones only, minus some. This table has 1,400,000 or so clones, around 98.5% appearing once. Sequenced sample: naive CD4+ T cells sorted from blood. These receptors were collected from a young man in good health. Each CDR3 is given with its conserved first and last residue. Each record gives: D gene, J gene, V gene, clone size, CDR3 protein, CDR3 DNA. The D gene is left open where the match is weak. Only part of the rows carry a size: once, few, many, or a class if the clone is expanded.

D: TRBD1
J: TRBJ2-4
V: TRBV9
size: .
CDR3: CASSVDRGNIQYF
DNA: TGTGCCAGCAGCGTAGACAGGGGAAACATTCAGTACTTC

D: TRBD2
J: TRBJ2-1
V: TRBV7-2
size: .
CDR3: CASSLSGRAISSYNEQFF
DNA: TGTGCCAGCAGCTTGAGCGGGAGGGCTATAAGCTCCTACAATGAGCAGTTCTTC

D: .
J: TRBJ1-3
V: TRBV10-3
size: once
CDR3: CAISDIFAGVFRNTIYF
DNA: TGTGCCATCAGTGATATTTTCGCAGGGGTCTTTAGAAACACCATATATTTT

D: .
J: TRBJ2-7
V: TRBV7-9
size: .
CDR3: CASSSLRTVSSYEQYF
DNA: TGTGCCAGCAGCTCCCTCAGGACTGTTTCCTCCTACGAGCAGTACTTC

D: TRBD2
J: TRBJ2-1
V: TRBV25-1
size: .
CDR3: CASSGTWGLEPKNEQFF
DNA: TGTGCCAGCAGTGGGACCTGGGGACTAGAGCCAAAAAATGAGCAGTTCTTC

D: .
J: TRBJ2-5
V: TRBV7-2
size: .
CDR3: CASTSQRRQYF
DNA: TGTGCCAGCACCTCCCAAAGGAGGCAGTACTTC

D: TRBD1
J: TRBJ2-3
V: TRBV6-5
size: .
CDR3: CASSYNGQGADTQYF
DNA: TGTGCCAGCAGTTACAATGGACAGGGTGCGGATACGCAGTATTTT

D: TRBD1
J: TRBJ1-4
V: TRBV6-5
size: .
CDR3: CASSGTQGAFGKLFF
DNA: TGTGCCAGCAGTGGTACACAGGGGGCTTTTGGAAAACTGTTTTTT

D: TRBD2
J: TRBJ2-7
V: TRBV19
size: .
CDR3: CASSLLAGVPYEQYF
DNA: TGTGCCAGTAGCCTACTAGCGGGAGTGCCCTACGAGCAGTACTTC

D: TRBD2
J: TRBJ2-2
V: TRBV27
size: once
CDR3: CASSLSVTSVNTGELFF
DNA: TGTGCCAGCAGTTTATCAGTAACTAGCGTGAACACCGGGGAGCTGTTTTTT

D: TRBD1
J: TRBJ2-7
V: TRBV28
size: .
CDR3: CASSLRQGAYEQYF
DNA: TGTGCCAGCAGTCTCCGACAGGGCGCCTACGAGCAGTACTTC

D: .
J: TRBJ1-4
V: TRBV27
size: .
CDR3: CASSFGQTNEKLFF
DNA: TGTGCCAGCAGTTTCGGACAGACTAATGAAAAACTGTTTTTT

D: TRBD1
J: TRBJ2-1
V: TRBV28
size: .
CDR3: CASSLKGWTGARTEQFF
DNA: TGTGCCAGCAGTTTAAAAGGGTGGACAGGGGCTCGTACTGAGCAGTTCTTC

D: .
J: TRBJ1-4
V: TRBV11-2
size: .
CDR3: CASSEFARQRREKLFF
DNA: TGTGCCAGCAGCGAGTTCGCCCGACAGAGACGAGAAAAACTGTTTTTT

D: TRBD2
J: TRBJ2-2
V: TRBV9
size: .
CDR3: CASSPPNGRGDTGELFF
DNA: TGTGCCAGCAGCCCCCCGAACGGGAGGGGGGACACCGGGGAGCTGTTTTTT